This entry is about one TCR beta chain. Its antigen is unknown. No much larger clone is present one base from it, and per-base qualities are unavailable. The source of the sample is a study of T cell repertoires in cytomegalovirus infection (dated by TCRdb to the late 2010s). About the investigation overall: Recently identified HLA-C-restricted CMV epitopes, whose presentation resists viral immunomodulation, were targeted by peptide stimulations together with well-studied HLA-B-restricted epitopes. The HLA type of each donor mattered for the analysis, because public TCR beta signatures pointed to carriage of CMV infection along with the matching HLA type.

Broader findings and caveats from the paper: Cumulative frequency of public TCR beta family members discriminated carriers of CMV infection plus the relevant HLA type in this cohort and an independent 352-donor cohort. The ex vivo response was dominated by HLA-C-restricted CMV-specific TCR beta clonotypes, which also provided the single most frequent clonotype in two of eight donors.

Deletion took 6 bases off V and 3 bases off J, with a span of 18 bases between the germline ends. The germline V gene encodes CDR1 LNHDA and CDR2 SQIVND (reference sequence). The CDR3 runs 15 amino acids, cysteine and phenylalanine included. Only the CDR3 region is kept as DNA, spanning 45 bases read in frame from base 1. The sequencer listed for this sample is Illumina HiSeq 1500. TCRdb applied fastp at Q25 and MiXCR to the public reads, then kept only in-frame beta chains. Identical CDR3 protein sequences are pooled into one entry, listed with their most common genes and DNA. This sample gives approximately 110,000 distinct CDR3 sequences in total; around 40% of them show up just once. Just under 75% of the sample is held by the ten biggest clonotypes. The treatment or condition label, read with the paper, signifies: in vitro stimulation with specific CMV peptide epitopes to enrich CMV-specific T cells.

The chain is encoded by TRBV19 joined to TRBJ2-7; 6 matching bases give a weak D call of TRBD1. The starting material was CD8+ T cells from cultured PBMCs, obtained from culture after CMV antigen stimulation. The clonotype originates from a human donor in good health (CMV status not recorded). Some clones in this sample may be carry-over from other donors' samples. The nucleotide sequence is TGTGCCAGTAGGGCCACAGGGTCCCCATTCTACGAGCAGTACTTC. Its translation is CASRATGSPFYEQYF.